The 28 T cell receptor beta chains listed next were all sequenced from one sample in a study of blood T cell repertoires in COVID-19. Some clones are missing from TCRdb's copy, which holds only in-frame ones; the method was immunoSEQ multiplex PCR. The table lists around 110,000 clones, roughly 79% of them singletons. Material: peripheral blood. Receptor source: a man aged 65 to 79 with active or convalescent COVID-19.

This clone was seen only once. The V gene is TRBV7-2, the J gene TRBJ2-7, with TRBD1 matching over 7 bases. Germline V gene data show CDR1 as SGHTA and CDR2 as FQGNSA. Trimming cost V 5 bases and J 5 bases; bases outside gene matches: 12. The CDR3 runs 15 residues. DNA of the CDR3: TGTGCCAGCAGCCCTCTAGGGACAGCCCCCCACGAGCAGTACTTC. Protein product: CASSPLGTAPHEQYF.

Only one count was recorded for this clone. The chain couples TRBV27 to TRBJ1-5; 7 bases are shared with TRBD1. Germline CDR1 is MNHEY and CDR2 is SMNVEV (reference sequence). The CDR3 extends over 19 amino acids. J was trimmed by 2 bases and V by 5 bases; bases with no gene match: 18. CDR3 sequence (DNA): TGTGCCAGCAGTGCTGAAAGGGACAGCGGCCTTTGGCGCAATCAGCCCCAGCATTTT. Amino acid sequence: CASSAERDSGLWRNQPQHF.

This clone was found once. This chain connects TRBV5-5 to TRBJ1-5, with D tentatively TRBD1 (5 bases). Germline V CDR1 and CDR2: SGHKS, YYEKEE (reference sequence). The CDR3 has 16 amino acids. V was clipped by 0 bases and J by 5 bases, with 15 bases between them. CDR3 DNA sequence: TGTGCCAGCAGCTTGGTCGGAGGGGCGCTTGATCAGCCCCAGCATTTT. Protein sequence: CASSLVGGALDQPQHF.

The chain links TRBV30 to TRBJ2-3; D may be TRBD2 (7 bases). Germline-derived CDR1 and CDR2 are GTSNPN and SVGIG (reference sequence). V shed 3 bases and J shed 4 bases, with 11 bases lying between them. This CDR3 has 13 amino acids. The CDR3 DNA is TGTGCCTGGAGGAGGGGGGGCCCAGATACGCAGTATTTT. Translating it yields CAWRRGGPDTQYF.

The CDR3 sequence is CASSTAGGSGANVLTF. CDR3 sequence (DNA): TGTGCCAGTAGTACCGCAGGGGGCTCTGGGGCCAACGTCCTGACTTTC. The chain couples TRBV19 to TRBJ2-6; 7 bases are shared with TRBD1. The V gene end was trimmed by 4 bases and the J gene end by 0 bases; junction bases not matched to a gene: 3. Germline values: CDR1 LNHDA, CDR2 SQIVND (reference sequence). The CDR3 totals 16 residues.

This rearrangement joins TRBV11-3 to TRBJ2-7, with 9 positions matching TRBD2. V shed 5 bases, J shed 6 bases, and the junction held 5 bases outside the gene matches. This CDR3 is built from 13 residues. In germline, CDR1 is SGHNT, CDR2 YENEEA. The CDR3 region is CASSPGRGGEQYF. The CDR3 DNA reads as TGTGCCAGCAGCCCAGGGCGGGGGGGCGAGCAGTACTTC. The variable domain in full, completed from reference TRBV11-3 and TRBJ2-7, reads EAGVVQSPRYKIIEKKQPVAFWCNPISGHNTLYWYLQNLGQGPELLIRYENEEAVDDSQLPKDRFSAERLKGVDSTLKIQPAELGDSAVYLCASSPGRGGEQYFGPGTRLTVT.

The CDR3 spells CASSLEGQNTFYGYTF. The CDR3 nucleotides are TGCGCCAGCAGCTTGGAGGGACAGAACACTTTCTATGGCTACACCTTC. The J gene is TRBJ1-2, the V gene TRBV5-1; 7 nucleotides line up with TRBD1. The V and J ends lost 0 bases and 4 bases, in that order; junction bases with no gene match: 9. The CDR3 sequence is 16 residues long. Germline V gene sequence: CDR1 SGHRS, CDR2 YFSETQ. The whole variable domain, filled in from reference TRBV5-1 and TRBJ1-2, reads KAGVTQTPRYLIKTRGQQVTLSCSPISGHRSVSWYQQTPGQGLQFLFEYFSETQRNKGNFPGRFSGRQFSNSRSEMNVSTLELGDSALYLCASSLEGQNTFYGYTFGSGTRLTVV.

The rearrangement links TRBV11-3 to TRBJ2-2; 10 bases are a match to TRBD2. The CDR3 loop spans 17 amino acids. CDR1 SGHNT and CDR2 YENEEA come from the germline V gene. With V trimmed by 5 bases and J by 0 bases, 6 bases remained unmatched. The CDR3 sequence is CASSTGTSATNTGELFF. The CDR3 bases are TGTGCCAGCAGCACCGGGACTAGCGCAACGAACACCGGGGAGCTGTTTTTT.

This clone was recorded at least ten times. This sequence joins TRBV11-2 and TRBJ2-2, with TRBD2 matching over 13 bases. The ends lost 0 bases at V and 6 bases at J; junction bases unmatched: 4. The CDR3 contains 17 residues. Germline V gene sequence: CDR1 SGHAT, CDR2 FQNNGV. The CDR3 DNA follows: TGTGCCAGCAGCTTAGATCATGGACTAGCGGGAGCCGGGGAGCTGTTTTTT. Residues: CASSLDHGLAGAGELFF.

The J gene is TRBJ1-2, the V gene TRBV5-4; weak D call: TRBD1 (6 bases). V lost 0 bases to trimming and J lost 4 bases, with 10 bases between them. The CDR3 is 14 amino acids. Looked up from germline, CDR1 is SGHNT and CDR2 is YYREEE (reference sequence). CDR3 coding DNA: TGTGCCAGCAGCTTGGACAGGGCCTCCTATGGCTACACCTTC. Encoded protein: CASSLDRASYGYTF.

This clone was recorded once. The chain recombines TRBV7-9 with TRBJ2-7, with a tentative D call TRBD2 (6 bases). The CDR3 totals 14 residues. The germline gives CDR1 SEHNR, CDR2 FQNEAQ (reference sequence). V was cut by 5 bases and J by 3 bases, with 14 bases left in between. DNA of the CDR3: TGTGCCAGCAGCCAGAGCGGGTCTTACTACGAGCAGTACTTC. It specifies CASSQSGSYYEQYF.

The chain couples TRBV2 to TRBJ2-7; the D gene is possibly TRBD1 (6 bases). There are 12 residues in the CDR3. V was pared by 7 bases and J by 6 bases, with 13 bases between. Germline V CDR1 and CDR2: SNHLY, FYNNEI. The DNA for the CDR3 is TGTGCCAGCACCCTCACAGGGTCCGAGCAGTACTTC. Residues: CASTLTGSEQYF.

The CDR3 DNA follows: TGTGCCACCAGCCTAGAGGGGGATGGTAATCAGCCCCAGCATTTT. Translation gives CATSLEGDGNQPQHF. V usage is TRBV15 and J usage is TRBJ1-5, with a weak D call TRBD1 (6 bases). Trimming left V 5 bases short and J 4 bases short, with 15 bases between. Germline-derived CDR1 and CDR2 are LNHNV and YYDKDF (reference sequence). This CDR3 region has 15 residues.

This clone turned up a few times. The chain is built from TRBV2 and TRBJ1-2; D not resolved. The CDR3 runs to 16 residues. V lost 6 bases and J lost 0, with 17 bases in between. Germline CDR1 SNHLY, CDR2 FYNNEI. Here the CDR3 DNA reads TGTGCCAGCAGCCGAGCCGCCCCTATAGCTAACTATGGCTACACCTTC. Protein sequence: CASSRAAPIANYGYTF.

This clone occurred a few times. The rearrangement uses TRBV29-1 and TRBJ1-2; 7 positions agree with TRBD1. CDR3 length equals 14 residues. The V segment lost 6 bases and the J segment 6 bases; nucleotides outside the gene matches: 13. The germline V gene has CDR1 SQVTM and CDR2 ANQGSEA. CDR3: CSVTGQSTLDGYTF. As DNA, the CDR3 is TGCAGCGTAACGGGACAGTCGACACTCGATGGCTACACCTTC.

The V call is TRBV18, the J call TRBJ2-1; the match to TRBD1 covers 7 bases. This CDR3 spans 17 amino acids. With 0 bases clipped from V and 0 bases from J, the junction kept 5 bases outside the gene matches. Germline V gene sequence: CDR1 KGHSH, CDR2 LQKENI. The CDR3 spells CASSPPRGDSSYNEQFF. The CDR3, as DNA: TGTGCCAGCTCACCACCACGAGGGGACAGCTCCTACAATGAGCAGTTCTTC.

The chain links TRBV7-8 to TRBJ1-1; a weak D match, TRBD1 (6 bases). CDR3 length: 14 amino acids. Germline V gene data show CDR1 as SGHVS and CDR2 as FQNEAQ. V lost 5 bases and J lost 2, with 12 bases in between. CDR3 loop: CASSPTGTNTEAFF. The CDR3 coding sequence is TGTGCCAGCAGCCCGACAGGAACTAACACTGAAGCTTTCTTT.

V gene TRBV11-2 combines with J gene TRBJ2-2; D possibly corresponds to TRBD1 (7 bases). The CDR3 has 15 residues. Germline V gives CDR1 SGHAT, CDR2 FQNNGV. V was shortened by 5 bases and J by 3 bases, with 13 bases between the two germline ends. CDR3 DNA sequence: TGTGCCAGCAGCCAGGGGGACTCCTACACCGGGGAGCTGTTTTTT. Residues: CASSQGDSYTGELFF.

The chain recombines TRBV7-9 with TRBJ1-3, with 7 bases aligning to TRBD1. This CDR3 is built from 16 residues. Germline trimming cut 5 bases from V and 0 bases from J; bases unmatched to any gene: 7. Per germline, CDR1 SEHNR and CDR2 FQNEAQ (reference sequence). CDR3 loop: CASSTQTGISGNTIYF. In nucleotides, the CDR3 is TGTGCCAGCAGCACCCAGACAGGGATCTCTGGAAACACCATATATTTT.

This clone was recorded only once. V and J are TRBV5-1 and TRBJ1-1, with TRBD1 matching 10 bases. Germline CDR1 SGHRS, CDR2 YFSETQ. CDR3 size: 16 residues. V dropped 0 bases and J dropped 3; count of bases not matched to a gene: 5. Written as DNA, the CDR3 is TGCGCCAGCAGCTTGGAGGGACAGGGGATGGACACTGAAGCTTTCTTT. Amino acid sequence: CASSLEGQGMDTEAFF. Supplemented by reference TRBV5-1 and TRBJ1-1, the full variable domain reads KAGVTQTPRYLIKTRGQQVTLSCSPISGHRSVSWYQQTPGQGLQFLFEYFSETQRNKGNFPGRFSGRQFSNSRSEMNVSTLELGDSALYLCASSLEGQGMDTEAFFGQGTRLTVV.

V usage is TRBV2 and J usage is TRBJ2-2, with a tentative D call TRBD1 (6 bases). The CDR3 contains 14 residues. CDR1 and CDR2 from the germline V gene are SNHLY and FYNNEI. V lost 5 bases and J lost 6, with 13 bases in between. CDR3 coding DNA: TGTGCCAGCAGTCCGCAGGGGCTCTCCGGGGAGCTGTTTTTT. Translating gives CASSPQGLSGELFF. Complete variable domain (other parts from reference TRBV2 and TRBJ2-2): EPEVTQTPSHQVTQMGQEVILRCVPISNHLYFYWYRQILGQKVEFLVSFYNNEISEKSEIFDDQFSVERPDGSNFTLKIRSTKLEDSAMYFCASSPQGLSGELFFGEGSRLTVL.

The V call is TRBV6-2 or TRBV6-3, the J call TRBJ1-2; 8 positions match TRBD1. The V gene's germline CDR1 is MNHEY and CDR2 SVGEGT. J lost 4 bases, V lost 2 bases, and 6 bases had no gene match. The CDR3 has 15 amino acids. Here the CDR3 DNA reads TGTGCCAGCAGTTACGAGGACAGGGTGATCTATGGCTACACCTTC. This translates into CASSYEDRVIYGYTF.

The chain recombines TRBV3-1 (or the pseudogene TRBV3-2) with TRBJ1-4; D may be TRBD1 (5 bases). The V gene's germline CDR1 is LGHDT and CDR2 YNNKEL (reference sequence). This CDR3 contains 16 residues. Between the trimmed V and J ends, which lost 1 base and 4 bases, there was a span of 13 bases. CDR3 bases: TGTGCCAGCAGCCAAGCTGGGGCAGGCGGTAATGAAAAACTGTTTTTT. It specifies CASSQAGAGGNEKLFF.

This clone was counted a single time. The chain has TRBV9 and TRBJ2-1, with 7 nucleotides matching TRBD2. Germline CDR1 SGDLS, CDR2 YYNGEE. The junction had 9 bases not matched to a gene; V was cut back by 3 bases and J by 6 bases. CDR3 length equals 15 residues. Here the CDR3 DNA reads TGTGCCAGCAGCGGAGGGGCGGGGGAAGTCAATGAGCAGTTCTTC. It codes for CASSGGAGEVNEQFF.

A single count supports this clone. The V call is TRBV4-3, the J call TRBJ1-2; D unclear. The CDR3 is 14 amino acids. Trimming took 2 bases from V and 4 from J, leaving 11 bases between them. Germline values: CDR1 LGHNA, CDR2 YSLEER. CDR3 sequence (DNA): TGCGCCAGCAGCCAAAAACAGAACTCCTATGGCTACACCTTC. Protein: CASSQKQNSYGYTF.

The chain combines TRBV7-2 with TRBJ2-7; 10 positions agree with TRBD1. The trim removed 1 base at V and 6 bases at J, leaving 12 bases unmatched. Per the germline V gene, CDR1 is SGHTA and CDR2 is FQGNSA. CDR3 size: 17 residues. The CDR3 is CASSLVGQGYSLSEQYF. The DNA for the CDR3 is TGTGCCAGCAGCTTAGTGGGACAGGGGTACTCTTTAAGCGAGCAGTACTTC.

The chain carries TRBV9 and TRBJ2-1; D might be TRBD2 (5 bases). Germline V gene lookup returns CDR1 SGDLS and CDR2 YYNGEE. Between the trimmed V and J ends, which lost 0 bases and 7 bases, there was a span of 20 bases. The CDR3 contains 17 residues. Here the CDR3 DNA reads TGTGCCAGCAGCGTAGGGTTCGGATTTCGTGGGGAGAATGAGCAGTTCTTC. The encoded protein is CASSVGFGFRGENEQFF.

The rearrangement joins TRBV5-1 to TRBJ2-5; TRBD2 matches at 14 bases. The J segment lost 5 bases and the V segment lost 4 bases, leaving 7 bases of the junction unmatched. CDR1 and CDR2 (germline): SGHRS, YFSETQ. This CDR3 comprises 16 residues. The CDR3 spells CASSVGGLAGGETQYF. The CDR3 DNA reads as TGCGCCAGCAGCGTGGGAGGACTAGCGGGAGGTGAGACCCAGTACTTC.